This T cell receptor beta chain was profiled in a study of cytomegalovirus exposure and HLA in healthy donors. 13 Jbeta primers and 60 Vbeta primers were used for the PCR. Clones were sequenced by immunoSEQ multiplex PCR, and TCRdb holds only the in-frame ones, with some missing. The sample holds 200,000 to 250,000 clones, approximately 82% seen once. On this clone: Its antigen is unknown.

Regarding the study as a whole: Some highly shared sequence variants likely arose as a pipeline artifact. Looking again later, the authors saw that most CMV-associated TCR beta chains seemed HLA-restricted. Cytomegalovirus association was listed for 150 or so TCR beta chains.

The V gene's germline CDR1 is MGHRA and CDR2 YSYEKL. The V segment lost 2 bases and the J segment 7 bases; nucleotides outside the gene matches: 7. This CDR3 spans 15 amino acids. The sequence derives from a woman in her sixties or seventies in good health and CMV-seropositive. This chain joins TRBV4-1 and TRBJ2-1; 8 bases fit TRBD2. Specimen: PBMCs. CDR3 DNA sequence: TGCGCCAGCAGCCAACTAGCGGGTGTGGGGAATGAGCAGTTCTTC. Protein sequence: CASSQLAGVGNEQFF.